The 28 T cell receptor beta chains given below trace back to one sample, sequenced in a study of cytomegalovirus exposure and HLA in healthy donors. Vbeta (60) and Jbeta (13) primers were used in the PCR. Assay: immunoSEQ multiplex PCR; the TCRdb copy retains only in-frame clones and omits some. The sample records some 120,000 clones, 75% being singletons. The specimen sequenced was PBMCs. All receptors derive from a woman aged 40 to 50 in good health and CMV-seropositive.

J is TRBJ1-1 and V is TRBV11-2; 9 positions match TRBD1. Losses at the gene ends were 5 bases for V and 10 bases for J; bases not matched to a gene: 8. The CDR3 spans 13 residues. Germline lookup yields CDR1 SGHAT and CDR2 FQNNGV. The CDR3 protein is CASSLGQGLLAFF. In DNA form, the CDR3 reads TGTGCCAGCAGCCTGGGACAGGGTTTGTTAGCTTTCTTT.

The gene calls are TRBV5-6 and TRBJ2-3; TRBD1 aligns across 8 bases. The germline gives CDR1 SGHDT, CDR2 YYEEEE. V gave up 4 bases and J gave up 5 bases; unmatched junction bases: 9. The CDR3 is made up of 15 amino acids. The CDR3 DNA reads TGTGCCAGCAGCCTAGGACAGGGTCACGGAGATACGCAGTATTTT. Translation: CASSLGQGHGDTQYF. The variable domain in full, completed from reference TRBV5-6 and TRBJ2-3, reads DAGVTQSPTHLIKTRGQQVTLRCSPKSGHDTVSWYQQALGQGPQFIFQYYEEEERQRGNFPDRFSGHQFPNYSSELNVNALLLGDSALYLCASSLGQGHGDTQYFGPGTRLTVL.

The gene calls are TRBV4-1 and TRBJ2-6; possible D gene TRBD1, 5 bases. Trimming took 3 bases from V and 5 from J, leaving 14 bases between them. The germline V gene encodes CDR1 MGHRA and CDR2 YSYEKL. The CDR3 has 16 residues. The CDR3 DNA reads TGCGCCAGCAGCCATTCTCGGACACCTAGGGCCAACGTCCTGACTTTC. This codes for CASSHSRTPRANVLTF.

The chain has TRBV5-1 and TRBJ2-3, with a weak D call TRBD1 (5 bases). The CDR3 runs to 14 residues. V lost 4 bases to trimming and J lost 2 bases, with 11 bases between them. Germline V gene sequence: CDR1 SGHRS, CDR2 YFSETQ. This CDR3 is CASSIQGDTDTQYF. In DNA form, the CDR3 reads TGCGCCAGCAGCATCCAAGGGGACACAGATACGCAGTATTTT.

This chain connects TRBV7-2 to TRBJ2-7; TRBD2 aligns across 8 bases. The CDR3 totals 13 residues. After removal of 7 bases from V and 7 bases from J, the junction contained 9 bases not matched to a gene. The germline gives CDR1 SGHTA, CDR2 FQGNSA. CDR3: CASTTSGPGEQYF. Here the CDR3 DNA reads TGTGCCAGCACCACTAGCGGACCAGGGGAGCAGTACTTC.

The chain carries TRBV7-7 and TRBJ1-5, with 12 positions matching TRBD1. The CDR3 consists of 16 residues. The ends lost 5 bases at V and 5 bases at J; junction bases unmatched: 7. The germline gives CDR1 SSHAT, CDR2 FNYEAQ (reference sequence). CDR3 amino acids: CASSNRDRGRDQPQHF. CDR3 DNA sequence: TGTGCCAGCAGCAACCGGGACAGGGGGCGCGATCAGCCCCAGCATTTT. The whole variable domain, remainder taken from reference TRBV7-7 and TRBJ1-5, is GAGVSQSPRYKVTKRGQDVTLRCDPISSHATLYWYQQALGQGPEFLTYFNYEAQPDKSGLPSDRFSAERPEGSISTLTIQRTEQRDSAMYRCASSNRDRGRDQPQHFGDGTRLSIL.

This clone was counted a few times. The chain recombines TRBV9 with TRBJ1-5; D remains unclear. Germline V lookup: CDR1 SGDLS, CDR2 YYNGEE. This CDR3 contains 14 residues. The V end lost 4 bases, the J end lost 0 bases, and 8 bases lay between the germline ends. The CDR3 here is CASSLRDSNQPQHF. The CDR3 DNA reads as TGTGCCAGCAGCTTACGAGATAGCAATCAGCCCCAGCATTTT.

The chain joins TRBV9 to TRBJ2-1; possibly TRBD1 for D (6 bases). V was pared by 0 bases and J by 5 bases, with 21 bases between. The CDR3 has 18 residues. CDR1 and CDR2 from the germline V gene are SGDLS and YYNGEE. The chain's CDR3 is CASSVDLIGLGADNEQFF. The CDR3 DNA reads TGTGCCAGCAGCGTAGACTTAATTGGTCTGGGGGCCGACAATGAGCAGTTCTTC.

V gene TRBV29-1 combines with J gene TRBJ1-1; 7 bases match TRBD1. J was trimmed by 6 bases and V by 8 bases; bases with no gene match: 18. This CDR3 spans 15 amino acids. CDR1 and CDR2 (germline): SQVTM, ANQGSEA. The CDR3 DNA sequence: TGCAGCTACAGAGCCCTTCGGGGACAGCCACCTGAAGCTTTCTTT. As protein: CSYRALRGQPPEAFF.

This chain links TRBV5-6 with TRBJ2-5, with D hard to call. Trimming took off 0 bases at V and 3 bases at J, with 12 bases between the two ends. From germline, CDR1 is SGHDT and CDR2 YYEEEE. The CDR3 is 15 amino acids. The CDR3 is CASSLGPDFEETQYF. CDR3 bases: TGTGCCAGCAGCTTGGGGCCCGACTTTGAAGAGACCCAGTACTTC.

The chain links TRBV19 to TRBJ1-2, with D hard to call. This CDR3 contains 13 residues. Trimming cost V 6 bases and J 4 bases, with 12 bases left between them. Germline-derived CDR1 and CDR2 are LNHDA and SQIVND (reference sequence). CDR3 nucleotides: TGTGCCAGTAGGATTTCGGGGTCCTATGGCTACACCTTC. It is translated as CASRISGSYGYTF.

This clone came up a few times. The V call is TRBV6-5, the J call TRBJ2-7; tentative D call: TRBD2 (5 bases). The CDR3 runs to 14 residues. The V end lost 1 base, the J end lost 3 bases, and 10 bases lay between the germline ends. The V gene's germline CDR1 is MNHEY and CDR2 SVGAGI. CDR3 coding DNA: TGTGCCAGCAGTTACTGGACTGGTAACTACGAGCAGTACTTC. The encoded protein is CASSYWTGNYEQYF.

The chain uses TRBV11-2 and TRBJ2-1; tentative D call: TRBD2 (6 bases). This CDR3 spans 15 amino acids. The germline V gene encodes CDR1 SGHAT and CDR2 FQNNGV. Trimming shortened V by 5 bases and J by 7 bases, and 18 bases separated the two germline ends. CDR3 amino acids: CASSARLGDKNEQFF. CDR3 nucleotides: TGTGCCAGCAGCGCCCGACTAGGGGATAAGAATGAGCAGTTCTTC. The full variable domain, in which reference TRBV11-2 and TRBJ2-1 provide the parts outside the CDR3, is EAGVAQSPRYKIIEKRQSVAFWCNPISGHATLYWYQQILGQGPKLLIQFQNNGVVDDSQLPKDRFSAERLKGVDSTLKIQPAKLEDSAVYLCASSARLGDKNEQFFGPGTRLTVL.

The chain carries TRBV6-6 and TRBJ2-7, with D maybe TRBD2 (5 bases). The CDR3 runs 15 residues. From germline, CDR1 is MNHNY and CDR2 SVGAGI (reference sequence). Between the trimmed V and J ends, which lost 6 bases and 0 bases, there was a span of 15 bases. The chain's CDR3 is CASSSGVTSSYEQYF. CDR3 bases: TGTGCCAGCAGCTCCGGGGTCACAAGCTCCTACGAGCAGTACTTC.

The genes are TRBV5-4 and TRBJ2-1; D is unresolved. The CDR3 is 13 amino acids. Trimming cost V 1 base and J 9 bases, with 11 bases left between them. Germline loops: CDR1 SGHNT, CDR2 YYREEE (reference sequence). CDR3 sequence: CASSLKLAGEQFF. CDR3 DNA: TGTGCCAGCAGCTTGAAATTAGCCGGTGAGCAGTTCTTC. The full variable domain, completed using reference TRBV5-4 and TRBJ2-1, is ETGVTQSPTHLIKTRGQQVTLRCSSQSGHNTVSWYQQALGQGPQFIFQYYREEENGRGNFPPRFSGLQFPNYSSELNVNALELDDSALYLCASSLKLAGEQFFGPGTRLTVL.

This clone was observed a single time. CDR3 DNA: TGTGCCTGGAGTTCACAAAATTCACCCCTCCACTTT. It yields the protein CAWSSQNSPLHF. The chain couples TRBV30 to TRBJ1-6; D remains unclear. This CDR3 spans 12 amino acids. V lost 2 bases and J lost 7, with 6 bases in between. The germline CDR1 and CDR2 sequences are GTSNPN and SVGIG (reference sequence).

This rearrangement joins TRBV5-1 to TRBJ2-3; 10 nucleotides align to TRBD2. CDR1 is SGHRS and CDR2 is YFSETQ in the germline V gene. The CDR3 has 17 amino acids. J lost 6 bases, V lost 4 bases, and 14 bases had no gene match. CDR3 protein: CASSGASSGSQLDTQYF. CDR3 in DNA: TGCGCCAGCAGCGGAGCCTCTAGCGGGAGTCAGTTGGATACGCAGTATTTT.

The V call is TRBV10-3, the J call TRBJ2-5; possibly TRBD2 for D (5 bases). The closer fit of TRBJ2-7 to the DNA end suggests the J call may be wrong. CDR1 and CDR2 from the germline V gene are ENHRY and SYGVKD. There are 12 residues in the CDR3. In DNA form, the CDR3 reads TGTGCCATCAACCCCGGCGGGTACGAGCAGTACTTC. This sequence encodes CAINPGGYEQYF.

The chain is built from TRBV2 and TRBJ2-5, with D maybe TRBD2 (6 bases). Trimming left V 7 bases short and J 5 bases short, with 14 bases between. The CDR3 sequence is 13 residues long. Germline lookup yields CDR1 SNHLY and CDR2 FYNNEI. DNA for the CDR3: TGTGCCAGCATGGGGAATCGGGGGGAGACCCAGTACTTC. Protein: CASMGNRGETQYF.

Details on this clone: Other DNA sequences in the same sample also yield this CDR3. CDR3: CAWSEGQGGYEQYF. The DNA for the CDR3 is TGTGCCTGGAGCGAGGGACAGGGGGGCTACGAGCAGTACTTC. The V call is TRBV30, the J call TRBJ2-7; 11 bases fit TRBD1. Germline assignment: CDR1 GTSNPN and CDR2 SVGIG (reference sequence). Losses at the gene ends were 3 bases for V and 3 bases for J; bases not matched to a gene: 4. The CDR3 has 14 residues.

The chain uses TRBV6-5 and TRBJ2-2; D is possibly TRBD1 (6 bases). This CDR3 spans 14 amino acids. Deletions cut 6 bases from V and 6 bases from J, with 14 bases between. The germline V gene has CDR1 MNHEY and CDR2 SVGAGI. CDR3 region: CASSILPGAGELFF. DNA for the CDR3: TGTGCCAGCAGCATCCTCCCAGGGGCCGGGGAGCTGTTTTTT.

The chain recombines TRBV7-8 with TRBJ2-3; D is perhaps TRBD1 (6 bases). Trimming took off 3 bases at V and 0 bases at J, with 10 bases between the two ends. This CDR3 comprises 15 residues. Germline V gene lookup returns CDR1 SGHVS and CDR2 FQNEAQ. CDR3 DNA sequence: TGTGCCAGCAGCTTTGGGACACGGAGCACAGATACGCAGTATTTT. Protein: CASSFGTRSTDTQYF. Complete variable domain (other parts from reference TRBV7-8 and TRBJ2-3): GAGVSQSPRYKVAKRGQDVALRCDPISGHVSLFWYQQALGQGPEFLTYFQNEAQLDKSGLPSDRFFAERPEGSVSTLKIQRTQQEDSAVYLCASSFGTRSTDTQYFGPGTRLTVL.

The J gene is TRBJ1-1, the V gene TRBV27, with D perhaps TRBD1 (5 bases). The CDR3 is made up of 15 amino acids. Between the trimmed V and J ends, which lost 6 bases and 6 bases, there was a span of 20 bases. Germline V gene data show CDR1 as MNHEY and CDR2 as SMNVEV (reference sequence). The CDR3: CASRRGQGVTAEAFF. DNA of the CDR3: TGTGCCAGCAGAAGGGGCCAGGGCGTAACCGCTGAAGCTTTCTTT.

Only a few counts were recorded for this clone. The V call is TRBV4-3, the J call TRBJ2-7, with D perhaps TRBD1 (5 bases). Germline loops: CDR1 LGHNA, CDR2 YSLEER. This CDR3 is built from 14 residues. V was pared by 4 bases and J by 2 bases, with 12 bases between. The CDR3 DNA follows: TGCGCCAGCAGCCCTATGGGGCAGACCTACGAGCAGTACTTC. It is translated as CASSPMGQTYEQYF.

The gene calls are TRBV9 and TRBJ2-3; 8 positions agree with TRBD2. Trimming at V came to 4 bases and at J to 0 bases, leaving 4 bases not matched to a gene. The CDR3 spans 15 residues. Germline CDR1 reads SGDLS; CDR2 reads YYNGEE. The CDR3 nucleotides are TGTGCCAGCAGCCTTACTAGCGGAAGCACAGATACGCAGTATTTT. Translated: CASSLTSGSTDTQYF.

The chain carries TRBV5-4 and TRBJ2-1; 14 bases map to TRBD2. The J segment lost 7 bases and the V segment lost 7 bases, leaving 1 base of the junction unmatched. The CDR3 spans 13 residues. The V gene's germline CDR1 is SGHNT and CDR2 YYREEE (reference sequence). This CDR3 is CASGTSGGNEQFF. The CDR3 nucleotides read TGTGCCAGCGGGACTAGCGGGGGAAATGAGCAGTTCTTC.

The chain is built from TRBV6-4 and TRBJ1-5, with D unclear. V lost 4 bases and J 6 bases, leaving 13 bases between the germline ends. Germline V gene lookup returns CDR1 MRHNA and CDR2 SNTAGT. The length of the CDR3 is 14 residues. The CDR3 here is CASSGLTAGQPQHF. The CDR3 DNA reads TGTGCCAGCAGTGGGTTGACTGCCGGTCAGCCCCAGCATTTT.

The chain carries TRBV30 and TRBJ2-3; D gene unclear. The length of the CDR3 is 13 residues. The germline V gene encodes CDR1 GTSNPN and CDR2 SVGIG (reference sequence). V shed 2 bases and J shed 0 bases, with 6 bases lying between them. The CDR3, as DNA: TGTGCCTGGAGTATACTCAGCACAGATACGCAGTATTTT. Encoded protein: CAWSILSTDTQYF.